The sequence of this T cell receptor beta chain was determined in a study of T cell responses to AZD1222 COVID-19 vaccine. Findings and limits, study-wide: Donors, mostly white British, included more females; clonal diversity was possibly underestimated. The study sampled repertoires only after the peak T cell response.

With regard to this clone: What it binds is not known.

This CDR3 region has 14 residues. With 8 bases removed from V and 3 bases from J, the gap between germline ends came to 14 bases. Germline CDR1 reads MNHEY; CDR2 reads SVGAGI. Sequenced by immunoSEQ multiplex PCR; TCRdb stores in-frame clones only, minus some. The sample has roughly 150,000 clones, approximately 89% seen once. The origin of this receptor is an adult who received the AZD1222 COVID-19 vaccine. Sample: peripheral blood, taken 28 days after the second AZD1222 dose. The genes are TRBV6-5 and TRBJ1-3; no definite D call. CDR3 coding DNA: TGTGCCAGCGGGAGAGGGTCGGGTGGAAACACCATATATTTT. Its protein is CASGRGSGGNTIYF.